The rows below give T cell receptor beta chains drawn from one sample of a study of PD-1 blockade in mismatch repair-deficient tumors. Repertoires were generated with immunoSEQ multiplex PCR, while TCRdb's copy carries only in-frame clones and drops some. The top ten clones hold approximately 13% of a sample with more than 95,000 clones, around 86% of them seen once. The material sequenced was peripheral blood, taken 44 weeks after starting pembrolizumab. The receptors were gathered from an adult with mismatch repair-deficient cancer. Each CDR3 is given with its conserved first and last residue. Each record gives: clone size, CDR3 length, V gene, D gene, J gene, CDR3 DNA, CDR3 protein. D genes are given only for firm matches. A clone size is listed for some rows: how often the clone was seen (once, few, many), or a class if it is expanded.

.,19,TRBV5-4,TRBD1,TRBJ2-1,TGTGCCAGCAGCTTGCGGGGCAGGGGGCTAATTCAATCCTACAATGAGCAGTTCTTC,CASSLRGRGLIQSYNEQFF
once,14,TRBV5-1,TRBD1,TRBJ2-3,TGCGCCAGCAGCCCCGGACAGGGAACAGATACGCAGTATTTT,CASSPGQGTDTQYF
.,12,TRBV29-1,.,TRBJ1-1,TGCAGCGCCTATACAGGGATTACTGAAGCTTTCTTT,CSAYTGITEAFF
.,20,TRBV27,TRBD2,TRBJ2-3,TGTGCCAGCAGTCGTACGCCTAGCGGGATAAAGGAAGATGGCACAGATACGCAGTATTTT,CASSRTPSGIKEDGTDTQYF
.,15,TRBV11-2,.,TRBJ1-3,TGTGCCAGCAGCGGTTCGACAGATTATGGAAACACCATATATTTT,CASSGSTDYGNTIYF
.,13,TRBV11-2,.,TRBJ2-7,TGTGCCAGCAGCTTCGTCGGCTCCTACGAGCAGTACTTC,CASSFVGSYEQYF
.,15,TRBV6-6,TRBD2,TRBJ2-1,TGTGCCAGCGGTGGCGGGAGTCTCAGCCCGCATGAGCAGTTCTTC,CASGGGSLSPHEQFF
.,14,TRBV9,.,TRBJ2-7,TGTGCCAGCAGCGTAGCATGGGGAGGAAGGGAGCAGTACTTC,CASSVAWGGREQYF
.,13,TRBV30,.,TRBJ2-1,TGTGCCTGGAGTGGTTCAGGCTACAATGAGCAGTTCTTC,CAWSGSGYNEQFF
.,15,TRBV12-5,TRBD2,TRBJ2-1,TGTGCTAGTGGTTTCGGACTAGCTGACACGAATGAGCAGTTCTTC,CASGFGLADTNEQFF
.,16,TRBV5-1,TRBD1,TRBJ2-2,TGCGCCAGCAGCTACTGGACAGGGTTGAACACCGGGGAGCTGTTTTTT,CASSYWTGLNTGELFF
.,15,TRBV27,TRBD1,TRBJ1-2,TGTGCCAGCAGTTCCTCCGGGACAGGGGTCTATGGCTACACCTTC,CASSSSGTGVYGYTF
.,16,TRBV6-1,TRBD2,TRBJ2-3,TGTGCCAGCAGTGGTCCTCGACTAGCGCGCACAGATACGCAGTATTTT,CASSGPRLARTDTQYF
.,13,TRBV6-6,TRBD2,TRBJ2-1,TGTGCCAGCTGGTGGGAGGGCTACAATGAGCAGTTCTTC,CASWWEGYNEQFF
.,15,TRBV5-5,TRBD1,TRBJ2-2,TGTGCCAGCGAAGACAGGGGGCGAGGCACCGGGGAGCTGTTTTTT,CASEDRGRGTGELFF
.,16,TRBV5-1,TRBD1,TRBJ2-5,TGCGCCAGCAGCCACACCGACAGGGGGCGCCGGGAGACCCAGTACTTC,CASSHTDRGRRETQYF
.,16,TRBV7-9,TRBD1,TRBJ2-5,TGTGCCAGCAGCTTAGGGAGGACAGGGGAAGGGGAGACCCAGTACTTC,CASSLGRTGEGETQYF
few,12,TRBV30,TRBD1,TRBJ2-7,TGTGCCTGGAGCGTGACAGGGTCCGAGCAGTACTTC,CAWSVTGSEQYF
.,16,TRBV28,.,TRBJ2-7,TGTGCCAGCAGTTTTTCCCTAGAGGCCCTCTCCTACGAGCAGTACTTC,CASSFSLEALSYEQYF
few,13,TRBV30,.,TRBJ2-1,TGTGCCTGGAGTGGGTGGGAAAGCGGTGAGCAGTTCTTC,CAWSGWESGEQFF
.,14,TRBV11-2,.,TRBJ2-4,TGTGCCAGCAGCTTAACCGGGGCCAAAAACATTCAGTACTTC,CASSLTGAKNIQYF
.,15,TRBV6-1,.,TRBJ2-5,TGTGCCACCAGGGCGGCCCGGGGGTCCCAAGAGACCCAGTACTTC,CATRAARGSQETQYF
.,17,TRBV2,.,TRBJ2-2,TGTGCCAGCAGGCGAAGGGACTCGCGGGCGAACACCGGGGAGCTGTTTTTT,CASRRRDSRANTGELFF
.,13,TRBV7-6,.,TRBJ2-7,TGTGCCAGCAGCTTACGGGGGACCTACGAGCAGTACTTC,CASSLRGTYEQYF
.,11,TRBV6-5,.,TRBJ2-7,TGTGCCAGCAGTCGAACGGGCGAGCAGTACTTC,CASSRTGEQYF
.,17,TRBV5-6,TRBD2,TRBJ2-3,TGTGCCAGCAGCTTGGTGGGACCTAGCGGAAGCACAGATACGCAGTATTTT,CASSLVGPSGSTDTQYF
once,15,TRBV27,.,TRBJ2-7,TGTGCCAGCAGCCCCGGGTCTCCCGCCTCCTACGAGCAGTACTTC,CASSPGSPASYEQYF
.,14,TRBV28,TRBD2,TRBJ2-7,TGTGCCAGCAGTTTGACATCGGGAGGGCCCGAGCAGTACTTC,CASSLTSGGPEQYF
.,13,TRBV5-6,.,TRBJ1-1,TGTGCCAGCAGCTTGGCCGTGTTCACTGAAGCTTTCTTT,CASSLAVFTEAFF
.,16,TRBV6-6,TRBD1,TRBJ2-7,TGTGCCAGCAGTCCTCGAGGCGGGACAGGCTCCTACGAGCAGTACTTC,CASSPRGGTGSYEQYF
.,13,TRBV10-2,.,TRBJ2-7,TGCGCCAGCAGTTTACAGGGAACCTACGAGCAGTACTTC,CASSLQGTYEQYF
.,14,TRBV9,.,TRBJ2-3,TGTGCCAGCAGCGTAGAGTCGGGATTAGATACGCAGTATTTT,CASSVESGLDTQYF
.,12,TRBV29-1,TRBD1,TRBJ1-1,TGCAGCGTTGAAGTCTTACAGGGGGAAGCTTTCTTT,CSVEVLQGEAFF
once,15,TRBV5-1,.,TRBJ2-3,TGCGCCAGCAGCTTCGAGGGAGTGGAGACAGATACGCAGTATTTT,CASSFEGVETDTQYF
.,13,TRBV6-1,.,TRBJ1-1,TGTGCCAGCAGTGAATACAAGGGGACTGAAGCTTTCTTT,CASSEYKGTEAFF
.,13,TRBV6-5,.,TRBJ2-7,TGTGCCAGCAGTTACGGTACGGGGAACGAGCAGTACTTC,CASSYGTGNEQYF
.,13,TRBV5-6,.,TRBJ2-3,TGTGCCAGCAGTCCAATTAGCACAGATACGCAGTATTTT,CASSPISTDTQYF
.,18,TRBV7-9,.,TRBJ2-7,TGTGCCAGCAGCTTAGATCGGAGGAGCTTTAGGGGAACATACGAGCAGTACTTC,CASSLDRRSFRGTYEQYF
.,11,TRBV19,.,TRBJ2-7,TGTGCCAGTAGAAACTCCTACGAGCAGTACTTC,CASRNSYEQYF
.,16,TRBV28,.,TRBJ2-3,TGTGCCAGCAGGGGGCTTTCGGACGCAACGCCGGATACGCAGTATTTT,CASRGLSDATPDTQYF
.,15,TRBV4-1,.,TRBJ2-5,TGCGCCAGCAGCCACTTCAAGACCTCGTCCGGGACCCAGTACTTC,CASSHFKTSSGTQYF
.,15,TRBV14,TRBD1,TRBJ1-2,TGTGCCAGCAGCCAGGCGGACAGGGGGCCCTATGGCTACACCTTC,CASSQADRGPYGYTF
.,15,TRBV6-5,TRBD2,TRBJ2-7,TGTGCCAGCAGTTACTCGGCTAGCGGGAGCTACGAGCAGTACTTC,CASSYSASGSYEQYF
.,15,TRBV11-2,.,TRBJ2-7,TGTGCCAGCAGCCTCGTTCCGGACGTCTCCTACGAGCAGTACTTC,CASSLVPDVSYEQYF
.,14,TRBV6-5,TRBD1,TRBJ2-7,TGTGCCAGCAGTTACTCGGACAGGGCCTACGAGCAGTACTTC,CASSYSDRAYEQYF
.,13,TRBV5-8,.,TRBJ1-2,TGTGCCAGCAGCGTCCGTTGGTCGGAGGGCTACACCTTC,CASSVRWSEGYTF
.,15,TRBV2,.,TRBJ1-1,TGTGCCAGCAGTCCCAGGGGATTCATGAACACTGAAGCTTTCTTT,CASSPRGFMNTEAFF
.,17,TRBV10-1,.,TRBJ2-2,TGCGCCAGCAGCCTACACAGCGGGGACAGAGACACCGGGGAGCTGTTTTTT,CASSLHSGDRDTGELFF
.,13,TRBV7-8,.,TRBJ2-7,TGTGCCAGCAGCTTATTTGGGGGATGGGAGCAGTACTTC,CASSLFGGWEQYF
.,13,TRBV29-1,.,TRBJ2-7,TGCAGCGTCTCCGGGACTCCCTCCTACGAGCAGTACTTC,CSVSGTPSYEQYF
few,12,TRBV27,.,TRBJ1-2,TGTGCCAGCAGTTCAGACAGCTATGGCTACACCTTC,CASSSDSYGYTF
.,14,TRBV6-6,TRBD1,TRBJ1-5,TGTGCCAGCAGCCAGGGACAGGGAGGGCAGCCCCAGCATTTT,CASSQGQGGQPQHF
few,15,TRBV19,TRBD1,TRBJ2-7,TGTGCCAGTAGTATGGTGGGACAGGATCTCTACGAGCAGTACTTC,CASSMVGQDLYEQYF